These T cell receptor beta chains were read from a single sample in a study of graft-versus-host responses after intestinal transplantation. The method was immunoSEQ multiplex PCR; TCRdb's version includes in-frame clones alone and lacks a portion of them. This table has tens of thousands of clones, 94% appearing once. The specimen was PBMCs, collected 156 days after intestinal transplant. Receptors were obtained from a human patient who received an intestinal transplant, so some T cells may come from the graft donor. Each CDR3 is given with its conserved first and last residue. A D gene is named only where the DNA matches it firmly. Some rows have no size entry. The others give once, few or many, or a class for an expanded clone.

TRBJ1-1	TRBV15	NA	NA	CATSRDQGIGPNTEAFF	TGTGCCACCAGCAGAGATCAGGGGATTGGGCCGAACACTGAAGCTTTCTTT
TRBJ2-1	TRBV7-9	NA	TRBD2	CASSGRASLGNEQFF	TGTGCCAGCAGCGGGAGGGCAAGCTTAGGCAATGAGCAGTTCTTC
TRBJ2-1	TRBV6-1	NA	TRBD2	CASSSSGREYNEQFF	TGTGCCAGCAGTTCTAGCGGGAGGGAATACAATGAGCAGTTCTTC
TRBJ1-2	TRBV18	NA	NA	CASSPMDSPNYGYTF	TGTGCCAGCTCACCAATGGACAGTCCTAACTATGGCTACACCTTC
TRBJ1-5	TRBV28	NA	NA	CASGTVRDSLNQPQHF	TGTGCCAGCGGAACAGTCCGAGACAGTCTCAATCAGCCCCAGCATTTT
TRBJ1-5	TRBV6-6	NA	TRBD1	CASSDGDRANQPQHF	TGTGCCAGCAGTGACGGGGACAGGGCCAATCAGCCCCAGCATTTT
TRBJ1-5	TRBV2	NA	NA	CASSEAFGTQGDSNQPQHF	TGTGCCAGCAGTGAAGCTTTCGGGACCCAGGGCGATAGCAATCAGCCCCAGCATTTT
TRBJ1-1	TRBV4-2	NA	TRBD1	CASSQDQGAHTEAFF	TGTGCCAGCAGCCAAGATCAGGGGGCCCACACTGAAGCTTTCTTT
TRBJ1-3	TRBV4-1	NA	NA	CASSQASGTIGNTIYF	TGCGCCAGCAGCCAAGCGTCCGGGACAATCGGAAACACCATATATTTT
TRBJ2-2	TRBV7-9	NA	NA	CASPRQGGTGELFF	TGTGCCAGCCCCAGGCAGGGTGGGACCGGGGAGCTGTTTTTT
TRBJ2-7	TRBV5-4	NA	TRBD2	CAGKTGTSGRPGGEQYF	TGTGCCGGTAAGACCGGGACTAGCGGGAGGCCAGGAGGGGAGCAGTACTTC
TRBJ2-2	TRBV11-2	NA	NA	CASSQGKGQTNTGELFF	TGTGCCAGCAGCCAGGGGAAAGGACAGACGAACACCGGGGAGCTGTTTTTT
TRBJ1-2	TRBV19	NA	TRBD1	CASSDPGQGIYGYTF	TGTGCCAGTAGTGACCCGGGACAGGGAATTTATGGCTACACCTTC
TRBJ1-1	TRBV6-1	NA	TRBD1	CASSGGQEWLAEAFF	TGTGCCAGCAGTGGGGGACAGGAATGGCTGGCTGAAGCTTTCTTT
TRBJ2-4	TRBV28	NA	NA	CASSLWGELTKNIQYF	TGTGCCAGCAGTTTATGGGGGGAACTAACCAAAAACATTCAGTACTTC
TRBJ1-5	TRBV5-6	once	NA	CASSLTRGNQPQHF	TGTGCCAGCAGCTTAACCAGGGGCAATCAGCCCCAGCATTTT
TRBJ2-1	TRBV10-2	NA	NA	CASSPEGVDEQFF	TGCGCCAGCAGTCCTGAGGGGGTTGATGAGCAGTTCTTC
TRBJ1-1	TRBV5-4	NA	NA	CASSEDPRRVAFF	TGTGCCAGCAGCGAGGACCCAAGGAGGGTAGCTTTCTTT
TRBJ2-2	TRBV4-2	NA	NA	CASSQGGTGNTGELFF	TGTGCCAGCAGCCAGGGTGGGACTGGAAACACCGGGGAGCTGTTTTTT
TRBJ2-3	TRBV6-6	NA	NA	CASSLPEDTQYF	TGTGCCAGCAGCCTCCCCGAGGATACGCAGTATTTT
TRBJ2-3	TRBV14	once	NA	CASSQSLPGTQYF	TGTGCCAGCAGCCAAAGCCTGCCGGGTACGCAGTATTTT
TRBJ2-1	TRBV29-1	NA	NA	CSAPVRSEQFF	TGCAGCGCCCCGGTGAGGTCTGAGCAGTTCTTC
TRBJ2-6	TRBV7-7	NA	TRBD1	CASSSTSSSGTGGPGANVLTF	TGTGCCAGCAGCTCGACTTCCAGTTCGGGGACAGGGGGCCCTGGGGCCAACGTCCTGACTTTC
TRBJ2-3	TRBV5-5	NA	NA	CASSPRGGLVDTQYF	TGTGCCAGCAGCCCCAGGGGGGGGCTGGTAGATACGCAGTATTTT